What follows are 29 T cell receptor beta chains derived from one specimen sequenced in a study of tissue T cells after allogeneic stem cell transplantation. Described time point: mouse harvest day 7 after allogeneic transplant. The graft held 10^6 splenic CD5+ T cells and 10^7 T-cell-depleted bone marrow cells. The method was immunoSEQ multiplex PCR; TCRdb's version includes in-frame clones alone and lacks a portion of them. The sample records roughly 5,000 clones, roughly 47% being singletons. Sequenced material: skin. Receptors originate from a female BALB/c mouse given C57BL/6 T cells with graft-versus-host disease after an allogeneic hematopoietic cell transplant.

The table lists this clone with a few counts. All gene names here are mouse names. The read falls 1 residue short of the CDR3 end, and the missing part is taken from the germline J gene. This chain uses TRBV26 with TRBJ1-3; D is unclear. CDR1 is KGHPV, CDR2 FQNQEV, per germline (reference sequence). CDR3 size: 15 residues. V was clipped by 0 bases and J by 0 bases, with 6 bases between them. The CDR3 here is CASSLSSNSGNTLYF. The CDR3 bases that were read are TGTGCCAGCAGTCTGTCGTCGAATTCTGGAAATACGCTCTAT.

To note about this clone: Mouse gene names and germline throughout. The read halts 1 residue ahead of the CDR3 end, with the missing end drawn from the germline J gene. The rearrangement joins TRBV16 to TRBJ2-7, with 9 bases lining up with TRBD2. The V gene end was trimmed by 0 bases and the J gene end by 0 bases; junction bases not matched to a gene: 0. CDR3 length equals 15 residues. Germline CDR1 SGHSA, CDR2 FRNQAP. CDR3 sequence: CASSLDWGGSYEQYF. The CDR3 bases that were read are TGTGCAAGCAGCTTAGACTGGGGGGGCTCCTATGAACAGTAC.

As regards this clone: Genes and germline are mouse. The read is 1 residue too short to cover the CDR3 end, so that end is filled in from the germline J gene. The chain uses TRBV23 and TRBJ2-7; the table's D call of TRBD1 was not tested on the DNA. The CDR3 has 13 residues. CDR1 and CDR2 from the germline V gene are KGHTA and FQNQQP. The sequenced CDR3 bases are TGCTCCAGCAGTCAAAAGACAGGGGGTGAACAGTAC. It specifies CSSSQKTGGEQY. The CDR3 reads in full as CSSSQKTGGEQYF.

A word on this clone: The genes and germline here are from mouse. Incomplete CDR3 DNA: TGTGCCAGCAGTCTGGAGGAAAGAAACACCTTGTAC. Translated, it gives CASSLEERNTLY. The full-length CDR3 reads as CASSLEERNTLYF. The chain carries TRBV26 and TRBJ2-4; D unresolved. The read gets to within 1 residue of the CDR3 end, and the germline J gene fills in the rest. Trimming stripped 2 bases from V and 5 bases from J, with 8 bases between. Germline V gene lookup returns CDR1 KGHPV and CDR2 FQNQEV (reference sequence). CDR3 length equals 13 residues.

With regard to this clone: Gene names are mouse gene names. The read ends 1 residue shy of where the CDR3 ends; the end is completed using the germline J gene. The genes are TRBV26 and TRBJ1-5; possible D gene TRBD1, 5 bases. V lost 4 bases and J 0 bases, leaving 10 bases between the germline ends. The CDR3 extends over 15 amino acids. The germline V gene has CDR1 KGHPV and CDR2 FQNQEV (reference sequence). The DNA read from the CDR3 is TGTGCCAGCAGTCCGGGGCCCTATAACAACCAGGCTCCGCTT. The encoded protein is CASSPGPYNNQAPL. The full CDR3 protein is CASSPGPYNNQAPLF.

In the case of this clone: Gene names and germline match the mouse. The read gets to within 1 residue of the CDR3 end, and the germline J gene fills in the rest. Other DNA sequences in this specimen translate into the identical CDR3. V is TRBV26 and J is TRBJ1-1; perhaps TRBD1 as D (5 bases). Trimming took off 2 bases at V and 0 bases at J, with 7 bases between the two ends. Per germline, CDR1 KGHPV and CDR2 FQNQEV (reference sequence). The CDR3 contains 14 residues. The CDR3 bases that were read are TGTGCCAGCAGTCTGGGACAAGCAAACACAGAAGTCTTC. Its translation is CASSLGQANTEVF. The whole CDR3 is CASSLGQANTEVFF.

Remarks on this clone: Gene and germline names: mouse. The read gets to within 1 residue of the CDR3 end, and the germline J gene fills in the rest. V is TRBV26 and J is TRBJ1-2; 7 bases are a match to TRBD1. V lost 4 bases to trimming and J lost 3 bases; unmatched junction nucleotides: 2. Per the germline V gene, CDR1 is KGHPV and CDR2 is FQNQEV (reference sequence). The CDR3 totals 13 residues. The CDR3 DNA, read in part, is TGTGCCAGCAGTCCCGACAGGGACTCCGACTACACC. This sequence encodes CASSPDRDSDYT. The entire CDR3 reads CASSPDRDSDYTF.

Concerning this clone: Gene names are the mouse ones. The read stops 1 residue short of the end of the CDR3; the missing end is completed from the germline J gene. This chain connects TRBV26 to TRBJ2-4; TRBD1 might be the D (5 bases). Trimming pared 3 bases from V and 1 base from J, leaving 5 bases between. The CDR3 totals 13 residues. Germline V gene sequence: CDR1 KGHPV, CDR2 FQNQEV (reference sequence). Partial CDR3 DNA: TGTGCCAGCAGTCTAGGGGGTCAAAACACCTTGTAC. Amino acid sequence: CASSLGGQNTLY. The entire CDR3 sequence reads CASSLGGQNTLYF.

Points on this clone: Genes here carry mouse names. Read coverage stops 1 residue before the CDR3 terminus; the germline J gene supplies the remainder. The chain uses TRBV5 and TRBJ1-4; maybe TRBD1 (5 bases). The ends were cut back, 4 bases at V and 2 bases at J, with 5 bases in the middle. Germline V gives CDR1 LGHNA, CDR2 YNLKQL (reference sequence). The CDR3 totals 13 residues. The part of the CDR3 DNA that was read is TGTGCCAGCAGCCGACAGTCCAACGAAAGATTATTT. Translated: CASSRQSNERLF. The whole CDR3 region reads CASSRQSNERLFF.

Turning to this clone: Gene names and germline refer to mouse. With the read ending 1 residue before the CDR3 end, the germline J gene is used to fill in that end. V and J are TRBV26 and TRBJ1-4; D is uncertain. There are 14 residues in the CDR3. Deletions cut 6 bases from V and 0 bases from J, with 8 bases between. Germline values: CDR1 KGHPV, CDR2 FQNQEV (reference sequence). The CDR3 sequence: CASRRHLSNERLFF. Partial CDR3 DNA: TGTGCCAGCAGACGACACCTTTCCAACGAAAGATTATTT. Full variable domain (remainder filled in from reference TRBV26 and TRBJ1-4): NSKVIQTPRYLVKGQGQKAKMRCIPEKGHPVVFWYQQNKNNEFKFLINFQNQEVLQQIDMTEKRFSAECPSNSPCSLEIQSSEAGDSALYLCASRRHLSNERLFFGHGTKLSVL.

With respect to this clone: Here the gene names and germline are mouse. The read halts 1 residue ahead of the CDR3 end, with the missing end drawn from the germline J gene. This chain links TRBV29 with TRBJ2-5; D possibly matches TRBD1 or TRBD2 (5 bases each). Germline V gene data show CDR1 as MSHET and CDR2 as SYDVDS. There are 13 residues in the CDR3. Trimming removed 2 bases from V and 4 bases from J, with 7 bases in between. The CDR3 sequence: CASSLGAEDTQYF. The sequenced CDR3 bases are TGTGCTAGCAGTTTAGGGGCAGAAGACACCCAGTAC.

On this clone: Germline and genes: mouse. The read ends 1 residue shy of where the CDR3 ends; the end is completed using the germline J gene. The rearrangement links TRBV26 to TRBJ2-1; 9 bases map to TRBD1. The V segment lost 2 bases and the J segment 6 bases; nucleotides outside the gene matches: 2. Germline loops: CDR1 KGHPV, CDR2 FQNQEV (reference sequence). This CDR3 is built from 14 residues. The chain's CDR3 is CASSLNRGRAEQFF. The part of the CDR3 DNA that was read is TGTGCCAGCAGTCTGAACAGGGGGCGTGCTGAGCAGTTC.

Relative to its sample, this clone is medium-sized (0.01 to 0.1%). The genes are named according to mouse. The read terminates 1 residue ahead of where the CDR3 ends, so the germline J gene completes it. The J gene is TRBJ1-3, the V gene TRBV16; 7 bases map to TRBD1. In germline, CDR1 is SGHSA, CDR2 FRNQAP. The CDR3 covers 14 residues. V lost 5 bases and J lost 4; bases outside the gene matches: 5. The CDR3 reads CASSPTGTGNTLYF. The sequenced part of the CDR3 DNA is TGTGCAAGCAGCCCGACAGGGACCGGAAATACGCTCTAT.

As to this clone: The gene names here belong to mouse. The CDR3 end is not reached by the read, which stops 1 residue before it; the germline J gene fills it in. The V and J genes are TRBV13-1 and TRBJ1-3, with D tentatively TRBD1 (5 bases). CDR3 length: 14 amino acids. V was cut by 3 bases and J by 0 bases, with 7 bases left in between. Germline-derived CDR1 and CDR2 are NSHNY and SYGAGN. CDR3 loop: CASSGQNSGNTLYF. The sequenced CDR3 bases are TGTGCCAGCAGTGGACAGAATTCTGGAAATACGCTCTAT.

About this clone: Germline and genes here are mouse. The CDR3 end lies 1 residue beyond the end of the read and is filled in from the germline J gene. This chain links TRBV12-2 with TRBJ2-5; no firm D call. The CDR3 spans 14 residues. The V end lost 0 bases, the J end lost 0 bases, and 6 bases lay between the germline ends. Germline V gives CDR1 SGHLS, CDR2 HYDKME. The CDR3 loop is CASSLEFNQDTQYF. CDR3 DNA (partial): TGTGCCAGCTCTCTCGAGTTTAACCAAGACACCCAGTAC.

A note on this clone: The gene names given are mouse names. With the read ending 1 residue before the CDR3 end, the germline J gene is used to fill in that end. The rearrangement links TRBV2 to TRBJ2-4; 11 bases are shared with TRBD2. CDR3 size: 17 residues. Germline V lookup: CDR1 LGHNA, CDR2 YSYQKL. Trimming took 1 base from V and 2 from J; bases not matched to a gene: 5. The part of the CDR3 DNA that was read is TGTGCCAGCAGCCAAGGCCGGGACTGGGGGATTCAAAACACCTTGTAC. Encoded protein: CASSQGRDWGIQNTLY. The CDR3 as a whole reads CASSQGRDWGIQNTLYF.

This clone was counted a few times. These gene names are mouse names. The read comes to an end 1 residue before the CDR3 does, leaving the germline J gene to fill in the end. V usage is TRBV1 and J usage is TRBJ2-1, with D possibly being TRBD1 (5 bases). The V and J ends lost 4 bases and 2 bases respectively, with 12 bases between them. This CDR3 spans 15 amino acids. CDR1 NSQYPW and CDR2 LRSPGD come from the germline V gene (reference sequence). The CDR3 DNA, read in part, is TGCACCTGCAGTGTTTCCGTGACAGACTATGCTGAGCAGTTC. Residues: CTCSVSVTDYAEQF. The whole CDR3 sequence is CTCSVSVTDYAEQFF.

Worth noting for this clone: Gene names and germline refer to mouse. From the germline J gene comes the end of the CDR3, since the read stops 1 residue before it. V gene TRBV3 combines with J gene TRBJ2-5, with 8 bases matching TRBD2. V shed 3 bases and J 3 bases; nucleotides not matched to a gene: 2. The length of the CDR3 is 14 residues. Germline V gene lookup returns CDR1 SNHLY and CDR2 FYNGKV (reference sequence). CDR3 DNA (partial): TGTGCCAGCAGCTTCTGGGGGGCTCAAGACACCCAGTAC. It yields the protein CASSFWGAQDTQY. The entire CDR3 protein is CASSFWGAQDTQYF.

With regard to this clone: The gene names here belong to mouse. The read terminates 1 residue before the CDR3 end, so the remaining end is supplied by the germline J gene. The chain recombines TRBV23 with TRBJ2-5; the table names TRBD1, a call not compared with the DNA. Germline V gene lookup returns CDR1 KGHTA and CDR2 FQNQQP. This CDR3 has 16 residues. CDR3 loop: CSSSQTGTINQDTQYF. CDR3 DNA (partial): TGCTCCAGCAGTCAGACCGGGACAATTAACCAAGACACCCAGTAC.

As regards this clone: Mismatch with germline at one junction end may stem from a read error. Gene names follow the mouse nomenclature. The CDR3 is cut off 1 residue early in the read; its end comes from the germline J gene. This same CDR3 is encoded by further DNA sequences in the sample. The gene calls are TRBV16 and TRBJ1-6, with 9 bases lining up with TRBD1. TRBJ1-6 counts as an open reading frame of uncertain function. Germline V gives CDR1 SGHSA, CDR2 FRNQAP. This CDR3 has 13 residues. Partial CDR3 DNA: TGTGCAAGTAGCTTGGGACAGGGAGCGCCCCTCTAC. This translates into CASSLGQGAPLY. The full CDR3 protein is CASSLGQGAPLYF.

Note on this clone: Gene names denote mouse genes. The read terminates 1 residue ahead of where the CDR3 ends, so the germline J gene completes it. The chain uses TRBV12-1 and TRBJ1-5; the D is unclear. In germline, CDR1 is SGHSN, CDR2 HYEKVE. With 0 bases removed from V and 0 bases from J, the gap between germline ends came to 8 bases. This CDR3 comprises 15 residues. This chain's CDR3 is CASSLDGYNNQAPLF. Partial CDR3 DNA: TGTGCCAGCTCTCTCGACGGTTATAACAACCAGGCTCCGCTT.

Remarks on this clone: The gene names here belong to mouse. The read stops 1 residue short of the end of the CDR3; the missing end is completed from the germline J gene. The chain is built from TRBV3 and TRBJ1-3; D is unresolved. The germline V gene encodes CDR1 SNHLY and CDR2 FYNGKV (reference sequence). Between the trimmed V and J ends, which lost 2 bases and 0 bases, there was a span of 5 bases. The CDR3 contains 14 residues. CDR3 loop: CASSLFNSGNTLYF. Partial CDR3 DNA: TGTGCCAGCAGCTTATTCAATTCTGGAAATACGCTCTAT.

A remark on this clone: The gene symbols are mouse symbols. The read stops 1 residue short of the end of the CDR3; the missing end is completed from the germline J gene. V and J are TRBV26 and TRBJ2-5; no firm D call. CDR3 length equals 13 residues. With 5 bases removed from V and 3 bases from J, the gap between germline ends came to 9 bases. The germline V gene encodes CDR1 KGHPV and CDR2 FQNQEV (reference sequence). The CDR3 loop reads CASSKQFQDTQYF. The part of the CDR3 DNA that was read is TGTGCCAGCAGTAAACAATTTCAAGACACCCAGTAC. Together with reference TRBV26 and TRBJ2-5, the CDR3 gives the full variable domain: NSKVIQTPRYLVKGQGQKAKMRCIPEKGHPVVFWYQQNKNNEFKFLINFQNQEVLQQIDMTEKRFSAECPSNSPCSLEIQSSEAGDSALYLCASSKQFQDTQYFGPGTRLLVL.

As to this clone: The germline and genes are mouse ones. The read comes to an end 1 residue before the CDR3 does, leaving the germline J gene to fill in the end. This chain joins TRBV31 and TRBJ2-5; TRBD1 matches at 7 bases. The CDR3 totals 14 residues. Germline V CDR1 and CDR2: GKSSPN, SITVG. J gave up 0 bases and V 3 bases, and 3 bases lay outside the gene matches. The sequenced CDR3 bases are TGTGCCTGGAGCCAGACAGGGAACCAAGACACCCAGTAC. Protein product: CAWSQTGNQDTQY. The whole CDR3 reads CAWSQTGNQDTQYF.

This clone appeared a few times. Here the gene names and germline are mouse. The read gets to within 1 residue of the CDR3 end, and the germline J gene fills in the rest. The chain uses TRBV23 and TRBJ2-3; the table names TRBD2, a call not compared with the DNA. Germline V lookup: CDR1 KGHTA, CDR2 FQNQQP. The CDR3 is 14 amino acids. This chain's CDR3 is CSSSQPGLGETLYF. The sequenced part of the CDR3 DNA is TGCTCCAGCAGTCAGCCGGGACTGGGGGAAACGCTGTAT.

On this clone itself: The gene names given are mouse names. The observed sequence ends 1 residue before the CDR3 terminus, with the missing tail filled in from the germline J gene. The chain combines TRBV3 with TRBJ2-1, with 8 bases lining up with TRBD2. CDR1 is SNHLY, CDR2 FYNGKV, per germline (reference sequence). J lost 6 bases, V lost 3 bases, and 1 base had no gene match. This CDR3 region has 13 residues. CDR3 DNA (partial): TGTGCCAGCAGCTTCTGGGGGGTTGCTGAGCAGTTC. This sequence encodes CASSFWGVAEQF. The whole CDR3 protein is CASSFWGVAEQFF.

Concerning this clone itself: Gene and germline names: mouse. The missing CDR3 end, 1 residue past where the read stops, is filled in from the germline J gene. This chain uses TRBV19 with TRBJ2-7; TRBD1 aligns across 7 bases. There are 13 residues in the CDR3. With V trimmed by 5 bases and J by 2 bases, 4 bases remained unmatched. Germline values: CDR1 FNHDT, CDR2 SITEND (reference sequence). This chain's CDR3 is CASSTGQTYEQYF. The sequenced CDR3 bases are TGTGCCAGCAGCACGGGACAGACCTATGAACAGTAC.

In its sample, this clone is medium-sized. Gene names refer to mouse genes. The read ends 1 residue before the CDR3 terminus; that terminus is restored from the germline J gene. The rearrangement uses TRBV31 and TRBJ2-7; 13 bases fit TRBD2. Trimming at V came to 1 base and at J to 6 bases, leaving 0 bases not matched to a gene. Germline V gene data show CDR1 as GKSSPN and CDR2 as SITVG. There are 13 residues in the CDR3. The covered CDR3 bases are TGTGCCTGGAGTCGGGACTGGGGGGGTGAACAGTAC. Encoded protein: CAWSRDWGGEQY. The whole CDR3 reads CAWSRDWGGEQYF.

Remarks on this clone: The gene names given are mouse names. The read terminates 1 residue ahead of where the CDR3 ends, so the germline J gene completes it. The chain couples TRBV3 to TRBJ2-2; D is perhaps TRBD2 (6 bases). CDR1 and CDR2 from the germline V gene are SNHLY and FYNGKV (reference sequence). The CDR3 has 14 residues. V was trimmed by 4 bases and J by 2 bases, leaving 8 bases between them. The part of the CDR3 DNA that was read is TGTGCCAGCAGCTCAACTGGGAACACCGGGCAGCTCTAC. Residues: CASSSTGNTGQLY. The complete CDR3 sequence is CASSSTGNTGQLYF.